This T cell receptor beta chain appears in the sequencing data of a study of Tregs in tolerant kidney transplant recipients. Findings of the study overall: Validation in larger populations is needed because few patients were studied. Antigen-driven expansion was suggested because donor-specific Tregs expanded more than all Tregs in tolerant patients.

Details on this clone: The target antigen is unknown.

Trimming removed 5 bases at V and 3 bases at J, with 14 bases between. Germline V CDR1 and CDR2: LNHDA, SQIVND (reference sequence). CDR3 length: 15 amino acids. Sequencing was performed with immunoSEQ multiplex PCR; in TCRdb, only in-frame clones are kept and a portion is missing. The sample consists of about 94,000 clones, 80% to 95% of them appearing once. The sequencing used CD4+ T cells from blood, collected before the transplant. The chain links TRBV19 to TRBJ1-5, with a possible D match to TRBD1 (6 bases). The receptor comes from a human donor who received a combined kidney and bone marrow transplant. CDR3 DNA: TGTGCCAGTAGTTCGCCGGGACACATCAATCAGCCCCAGCATTTT. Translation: CASSSPGHINQPQHF. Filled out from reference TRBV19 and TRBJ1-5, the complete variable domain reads DGGITQSPKYLFRKEGQNVTLSCEQNLNHDAMYWYRQDPGQGLRLIYYSQIVNDFQKGDIAEGYSVSREKKESFPLTVTSAQKNPTAFYLCASSSPGHINQPQHFGDGTRLSIL.